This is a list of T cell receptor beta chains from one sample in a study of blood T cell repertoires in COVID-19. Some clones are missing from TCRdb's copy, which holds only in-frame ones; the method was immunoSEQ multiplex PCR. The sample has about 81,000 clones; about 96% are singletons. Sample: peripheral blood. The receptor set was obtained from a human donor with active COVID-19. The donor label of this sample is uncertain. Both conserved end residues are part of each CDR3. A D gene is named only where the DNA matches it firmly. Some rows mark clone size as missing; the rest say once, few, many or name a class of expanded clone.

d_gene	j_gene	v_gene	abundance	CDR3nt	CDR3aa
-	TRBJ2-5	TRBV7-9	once	TGTGCCAGCAGCCCCTGGGGCAGACCGCAAGAGACCCAGTACTTC	CASSPWGRPQETQYF
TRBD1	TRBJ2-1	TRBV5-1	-	TGCGCCAGCAGCCCAGGACAGGGGGCTTACAATGAGCAGTTCTTC	CASSPGQGAYNEQFF
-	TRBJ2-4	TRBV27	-	TGTGCCAGCGGGGAAGCAGGGGGGAAAAACATTCAGTACTTC	CASGEAGGKNIQYF
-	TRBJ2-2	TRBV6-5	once	TGTGCCAGCACCCGGCGGGCTGTAACCGGGGAGCTGTTTTTT	CASTRRAVTGELFF
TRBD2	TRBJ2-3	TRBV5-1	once	TGCGCCAGCAGAGGACTAGCGGCAAGCACAGATACGCAGTATTTT	CASRGLAASTDTQYF
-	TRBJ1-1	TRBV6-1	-	TGTGCCAGCAGTGACAGGGCAGGGGCTTATGGCACTGAAGCTTTCTTT	CASSDRAGAYGTEAFF
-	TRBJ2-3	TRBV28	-	TGTGCCAGCACTCTCCCCAGCACAGATACGCAGTATTTT	CASTLPSTDTQYF
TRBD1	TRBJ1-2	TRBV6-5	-	TGTGCCAGCAATCTTAGACAGGGGACGGTGGATGGCTACACCTTC	CASNLRQGTVDGYTF
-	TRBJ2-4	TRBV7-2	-	TGTGCCAGCGCCCCAGGTCCTTTGAGCATTCAGTACTTC	CASAPGPLSIQYF
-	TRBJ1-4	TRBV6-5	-	TGTGCCAGCAGACTGGGGGGAGTAACTAATGAAAAACTGTTTTTT	CASRLGGVTNEKLFF
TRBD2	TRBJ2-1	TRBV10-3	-	TGTGCCATCAACGAGGGACTAGCGGCTTACAATGAGCAGTTCTTC	CAINEGLAAYNEQFF
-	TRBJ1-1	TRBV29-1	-	TGCAGCGGAATTAAGGTGGGGGGAGCTTTCTTT	CSGIKVGGAFF
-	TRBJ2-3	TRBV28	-	TGTGCCAGCAGGCCGTCAGGGGGGACGCAGTATTTT	CASRPSGGTQYF
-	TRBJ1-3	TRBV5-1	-	TGCGCCAGCAGCTTGGATGACAGTATTGGAAACACCATATATTTT	CASSLDDSIGNTIYF
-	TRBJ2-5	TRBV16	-	TGTGCCAGCAGCCAACAGGGAGGGGGAGAGACCCAGTACTTC	CASSQQGGGETQYF
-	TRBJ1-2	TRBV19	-	TGTGCCAGTAGTATAGGGAGTGGGACTACAGCTAACTATGGCTACACCTTC	CASSIGSGTTANYGYTF
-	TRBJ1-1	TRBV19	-	TGTGCCAGTAGTACGCAAACAGTCAACACTGAAGCTTTCTTT	CASSTQTVNTEAFF
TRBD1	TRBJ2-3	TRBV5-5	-	TGTGCCAGCAGCCCCCGACAGGGGGCAGAGACAGATACGCAGTATTTT	CASSPRQGAETDTQYF
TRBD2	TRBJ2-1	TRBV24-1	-	TGTGCCACCAGTGATCCCGGGACTAGCGGGAAAATGGAGCAGTTCTTC	CATSDPGTSGKMEQFF
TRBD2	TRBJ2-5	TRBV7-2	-	TGTGCCAGCAGCTTGTTACTAGCGGGAGAGACCCAGTACTTC	CASSLLLAGETQYF
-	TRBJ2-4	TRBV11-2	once	TGTGCCAGCAGGCCCCGCGGTATCTCCAAAAACATTCAGTACTTC	CASRPRGISKNIQYF
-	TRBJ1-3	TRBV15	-	TGTGCCACCAGCAGAGGGCTTGACTCTGGAAACACCATATATTTT	CATSRGLDSGNTIYF
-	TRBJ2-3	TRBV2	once	TGTGCCAGCAGAATATACGGGACAACGCAGTATTTT	CASRIYGTTQYF
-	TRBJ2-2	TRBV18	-	TGTGCCAGCTCAAGGTCGGGAACCGGGGAGCTGTTTTTT	CASSRSGTGELFF
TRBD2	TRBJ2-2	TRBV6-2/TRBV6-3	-	TGTGCCAGCAGTGTGGCGGGAGGGTCCGGGGAGCTGTTTTTT	CASSVAGGSGELFF
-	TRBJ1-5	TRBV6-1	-	TGTGCCACTCATGGGGGGGGCCAGCCCCAGCATTTT	CATHGGGQPQHF
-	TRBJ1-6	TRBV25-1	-	TGTGCCAGCGGACAGCTCCTTGATAATTCACCCCTCCACTTT	CASGQLLDNSPLHF
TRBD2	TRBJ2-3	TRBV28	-	TGTGCCAGCAGTGTATCACTAGCGGGAGTTAGGGATACGCAGTATTTT	CASSVSLAGVRDTQYF
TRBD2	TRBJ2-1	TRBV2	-	TGTGCCAGCAGTTCATTAGCGGGGACGTCCTACAATGAGCAGTTCTTC	CASSSLAGTSYNEQFF
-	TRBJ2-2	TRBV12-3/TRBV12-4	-	TGTGCCAGCCGGCAGCGTAGAAACGGGGAGCTGTTTTTT	CASRQRRNGELFF
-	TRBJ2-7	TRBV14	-	TGTGCCAGCAGCCAAGATCTGGGCGCTGGGTACGAGCAGTACTTC	CASSQDLGAGYEQYF
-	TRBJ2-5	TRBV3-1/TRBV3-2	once	TGTGCCAGCAGCCAAGACACGGGTGGCCCGGAGACCCAGTACTTC	CASSQDTGGPETQYF
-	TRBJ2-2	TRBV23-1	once	TGCGCCAGCAGTCAACGTCACAGGGCAACCGGGGAGCTGTTTTTT	CASSQRHRATGELFF
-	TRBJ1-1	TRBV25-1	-	TGTGCCAGCAGTGAACTCGTCGCGGGCACTGAAGCTTTCTTT	CASSELVAGTEAFF
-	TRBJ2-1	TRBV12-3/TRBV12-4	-	TGTGCCAGCAGTTTACAGGACAATGAGCAGTTCTTC	CASSLQDNEQFF
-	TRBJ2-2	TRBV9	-	TGTGCCAGCAGCGTAGCTGGGACATTTGATGCCGGGGAGCTGTTTTTT	CASSVAGTFDAGELFF
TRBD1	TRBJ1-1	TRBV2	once	TGTGCCAGCAGTGAATTTCTAGGACAGGTCAAAAAGTCGGGAGCTTTCTTT	CASSEFLGQVKKSGAFF
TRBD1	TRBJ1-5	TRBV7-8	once	TGTGCCAGCAGCTTAGCAGGAGCAGGGGGGCGGGAGCCCCAGCATTTT	CASSLAGAGGREPQHF
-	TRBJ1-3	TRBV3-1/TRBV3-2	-	TGTGCCAGCAGCTCCTCCTTACTTCGGGGAAACACCATATATTTT	CASSSSLLRGNTIYF
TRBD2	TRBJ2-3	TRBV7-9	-	TGTGCCAGCAGCGACGCGGGAGGGGGAATGGATACGCAGTATTTT	CASSDAGGGMDTQYF
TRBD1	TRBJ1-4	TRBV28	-	TGTGCCAGCAGTTCTGGGGGACAGAGGATGTTTTTT	CASSSGGQRMFF
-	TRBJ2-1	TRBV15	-	TGTGCCACCAGCAGGGCGGGTCTAGCAGATGAGCAGTTCTTC	CATSRAGLADEQFF
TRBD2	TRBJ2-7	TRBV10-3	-	TGTGCCATCGGTTTACTAGCGGGACAGTACGAGCAGTACTTC	CAIGLLAGQYEQYF
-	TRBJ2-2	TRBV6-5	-	TGTGCCAGCAGTTACTCGGACAGACACACCGGGGAGCTGTTTTTT	CASSYSDRHTGELFF
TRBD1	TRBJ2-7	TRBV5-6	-	TGTGCCAGCGAGTCCCACAGGGGGCCATCCTACGAGCAGTACTTC	CASESHRGPSYEQYF
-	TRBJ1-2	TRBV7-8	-	TGTGCCAGCGAACCTCGGGGGGGGCCGGCTGGCTACACCTTC	CASEPRGGPAGYTF
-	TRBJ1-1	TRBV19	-	TGTGCCAGTAGTACCGCGGGGGAAACTGAAGCTTTCTTT	CASSTAGETEAFF
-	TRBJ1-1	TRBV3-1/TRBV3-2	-	TGTGCCAGCAGCCAAGACACGGGGAACACTGAAGCTTTCTTT	CASSQDTGNTEAFF
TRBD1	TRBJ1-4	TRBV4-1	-	TGCGCCAGCAGCCAAGCACAGGGGGATGAAAAACTGTTTTTT	CASSQAQGDEKLFF
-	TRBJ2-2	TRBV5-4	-	TGTGCCAGCAGCTCGCCCAGCGCCCGAAAGAACACCGGGGAGCTGTTTTTT	CASSSPSARKNTGELFF
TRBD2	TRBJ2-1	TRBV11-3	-	TGTGCCAGCCCCCCCCGGGAGGAAAACAATGAGCAGTTCTTC	CASPPREENNEQFF
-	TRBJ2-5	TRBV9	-	TGTGCCAGCAGCGTAGTAACAGAAGAGACCCAGTACTTC	CASSVVTEETQYF
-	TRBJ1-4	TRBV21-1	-	TGTGCCAGCACCAGGGGGCAGCCAGATGAGTTATGTTGCGAAAAACTGTTTTTT	CASTRGQPDELCCEKLFF